The clone carrying this T cell receptor beta chain was seen a few times. The antigen remains unidentified. J gave up 8 bases and V 5 bases, and 11 bases lay outside the gene matches. CDR1 and CDR2 (germline): MNHEY, SMNVEV (reference sequence). CDR3 length equals 15 residues. Arm-PCR with iRepertoire HTBI primers amplified the CDR3 regions for these TCR beta libraries. TCRdb called the multiplex PCR reads again in MiXCR, with one record for every CDR3 protein. The profile shows 350,000 to 450,000 distinct CDR3 sequences, 15% of them singletons. This record belongs to a study of regulatory T cells in long-lasting Graves disease. Study results and limitations: Patients whose Graves' disease persisted exhibited lower TCR diversity than those newly diagnosed.

Time point reported: newly diagnosed GD, antithyroid drugs for less than 3 months. TCR sequences were obtained from RNA taken from PBMCs. Each patient gave approximately 8.8 milliliters of EDTA-anticoagulated peripheral blood. These data also featured in a second study, about T cells in Graves' hyperthyroidism and ophthalmopathy. That source reports: Stable Graves' hyperthyroidism denoted no ophthalmopathy progression over 18 months. Most thyroid clonotypes with frequency above 0.001 were detected in blood.

The input for sequencing was peripheral blood mononuclear cells (PBMCs), taken at new diagnosis, from a patient treated with antithyroid drugs. The J gene is TRBJ2-1, the V gene TRBV27, with TRBD1 matching 8 bases. This TCR came from a woman in her 30s with Graves disease. The CDR3 sequence is CASSPTGGPFYEQFF. Here the CDR3 DNA reads TGTGCCAGCAGTCCAACAGGGGGGCCCTTTTATGAGCAGTTCTTC.